A single sample gave rise to the 2 T cell receptor beta chains below, sequenced in a study of beta chain features in type 1 diabetes. Study-wide results and caveats: The study found moderately but significantly shorter TCRB CDR3s in all four CD4+ subsets of Type 1 diabetes patients.

These TCRs are of unknown antigen specificity. Expressed TCRB transcripts got sequenced, as all isolated RNA was reverse transcribed. Only in-frame clones appear in the TCRdb table, and some are missing; sequencing was by immunoSEQ multiplex PCR. Among roughly 240,000 clones listed, roughly 24% were seen once. Material for sequencing was naive CD4+ T cells from blood. All receptors derive from a woman aged 25-40 years with type 1 diabetes.

V and J are TRBV18 and TRBJ2-1; TRBD2 matches at 12 bases. Germline CDR1 KGHSH, CDR2 LQKENI. V gave up 3 bases and J gave up 8 bases; unmatched junction bases: 11. CDR3 length equals 17 residues. CDR3 bases: TGTGCCAGCTCACCGACTAGCGGGAGCTTTTATTCTGATGAGCAGTTCTTC. It translates to CASSPTSGSFYSDEQFF.

This clone has only a few counts. The genes are TRBV7-9 and TRBJ2-1; D is unclear. Germline V gene sequence: CDR1 SEHNR, CDR2 FQNEAQ (reference sequence). This CDR3 contains 15 residues. V was clipped by 1 base and J by 0 bases, with 7 bases between them. In nucleotides, the CDR3 is TGTGCCAGCAGCTTAGGCGGAACCTCCTACAATGAGCAGTTCTTC. This codes for CASSLGGTSYNEQFF. Full variable domain (outside the CDR3, taken from reference TRBV7-9 and TRBJ2-1): DTGVSQNPRHKITKRGQNVTFRCDPISEHNRLYWYRQTLGQGPEFLTYFQNEAQLEKSRLLSDRFSAERPKGSFSTLEIQRTEQGDSAMYLCASSLGGTSYNEQFFGPGTRLTVL.